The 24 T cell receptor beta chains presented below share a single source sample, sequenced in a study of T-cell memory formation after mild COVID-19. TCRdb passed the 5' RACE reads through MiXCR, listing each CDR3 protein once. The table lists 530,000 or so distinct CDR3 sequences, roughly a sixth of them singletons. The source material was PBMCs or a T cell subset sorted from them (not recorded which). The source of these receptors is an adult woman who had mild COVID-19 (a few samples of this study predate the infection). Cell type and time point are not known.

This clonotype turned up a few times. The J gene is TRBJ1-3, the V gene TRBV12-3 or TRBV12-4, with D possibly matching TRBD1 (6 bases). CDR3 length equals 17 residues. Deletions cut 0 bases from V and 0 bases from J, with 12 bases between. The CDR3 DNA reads TGTGCCAGCAGTTTAGCGCTGGGACAAACCTCTGGAAACACCATATATTTT. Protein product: CASSLALGQTSGNTIYF.

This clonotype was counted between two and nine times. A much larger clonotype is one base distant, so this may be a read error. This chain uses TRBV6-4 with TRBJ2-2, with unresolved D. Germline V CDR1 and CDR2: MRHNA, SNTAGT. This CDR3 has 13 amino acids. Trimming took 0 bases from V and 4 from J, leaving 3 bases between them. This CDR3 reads CASSDSTTGELFF. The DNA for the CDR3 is TGTGCCAGCAGTGACTCGACCACCGGGGAGCTGTTTTTT.

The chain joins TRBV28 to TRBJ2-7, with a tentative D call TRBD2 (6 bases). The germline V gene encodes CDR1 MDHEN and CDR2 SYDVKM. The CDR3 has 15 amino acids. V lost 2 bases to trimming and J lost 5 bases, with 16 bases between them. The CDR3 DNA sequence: TGTGCCAGCAGTTTAGCAACGGGAGTCTCTCACGAGCAGTACTTC. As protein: CASSLATGVSHEQYF.

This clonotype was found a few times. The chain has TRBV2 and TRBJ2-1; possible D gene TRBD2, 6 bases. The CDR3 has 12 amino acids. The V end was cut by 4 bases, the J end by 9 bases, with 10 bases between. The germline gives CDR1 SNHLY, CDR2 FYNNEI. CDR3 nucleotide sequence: TGTGCCAGCAGTGGATTGGGGGGTGAGCAGTTCTTC. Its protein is CASSGLGGEQFF.

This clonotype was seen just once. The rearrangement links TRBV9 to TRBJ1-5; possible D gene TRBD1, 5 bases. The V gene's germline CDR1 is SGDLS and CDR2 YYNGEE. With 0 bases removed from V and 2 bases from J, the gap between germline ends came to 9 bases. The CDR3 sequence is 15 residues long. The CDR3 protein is CASSVDGGGNQPQHF. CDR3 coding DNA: TGTGCCAGCAGCGTAGACGGGGGGGGCAATCAGCCCCAGCATTTT.

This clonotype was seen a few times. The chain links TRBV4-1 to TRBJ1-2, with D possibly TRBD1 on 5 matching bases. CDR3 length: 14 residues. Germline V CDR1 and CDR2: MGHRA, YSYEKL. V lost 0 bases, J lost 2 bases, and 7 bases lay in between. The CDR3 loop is CASSQDGGNYGYTF. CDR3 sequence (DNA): TGCGCCAGCAGCCAAGATGGGGGAAACTATGGCTACACCTTC.

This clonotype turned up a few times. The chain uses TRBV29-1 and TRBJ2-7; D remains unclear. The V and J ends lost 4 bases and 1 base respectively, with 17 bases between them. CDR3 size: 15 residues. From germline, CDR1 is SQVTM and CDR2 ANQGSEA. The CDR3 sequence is CSVGSLIGSSYEQYF. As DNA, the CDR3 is TGCAGCGTTGGCTCCCTTATTGGGTCTTCCTACGAGCAGTACTTC.

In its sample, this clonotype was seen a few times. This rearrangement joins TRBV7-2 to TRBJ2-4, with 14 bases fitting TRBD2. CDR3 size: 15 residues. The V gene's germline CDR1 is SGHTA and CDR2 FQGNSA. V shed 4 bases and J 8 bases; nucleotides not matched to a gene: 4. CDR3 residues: CASSSGLAGVDIQYF. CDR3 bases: TGTGCCAGCAGCTCGGGACTAGCGGGAGTTGACATTCAGTACTTC.

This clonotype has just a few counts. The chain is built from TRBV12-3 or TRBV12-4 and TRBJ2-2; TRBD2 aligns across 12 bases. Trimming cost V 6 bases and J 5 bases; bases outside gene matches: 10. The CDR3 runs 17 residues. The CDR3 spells CASSPTSGGRGTGELFF. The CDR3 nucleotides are TGTGCCAGCAGCCCGACTAGCGGGGGCCGGGGGACCGGGGAGCTGTTTTTT.

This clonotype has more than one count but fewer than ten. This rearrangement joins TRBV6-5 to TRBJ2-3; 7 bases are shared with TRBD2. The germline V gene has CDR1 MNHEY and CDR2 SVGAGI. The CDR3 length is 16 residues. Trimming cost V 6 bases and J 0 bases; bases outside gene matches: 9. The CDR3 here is CASRQKAGPSTDTQYF. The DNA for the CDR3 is TGTGCCAGCAGGCAAAAAGCGGGACCTAGCACAGATACGCAGTATTTT.

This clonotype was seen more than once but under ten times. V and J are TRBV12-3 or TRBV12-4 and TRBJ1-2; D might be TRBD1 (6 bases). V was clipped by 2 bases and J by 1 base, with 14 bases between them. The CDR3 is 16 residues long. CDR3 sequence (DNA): TGTGCCAGCAGTTTAATCCCCACAGGGAGTAACTATGGCTACACCTTC. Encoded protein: CASSLIPTGSNYGYTF.

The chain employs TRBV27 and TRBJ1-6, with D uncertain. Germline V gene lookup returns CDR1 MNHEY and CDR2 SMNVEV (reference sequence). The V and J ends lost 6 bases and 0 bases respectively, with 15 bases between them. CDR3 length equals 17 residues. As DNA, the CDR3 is TGTGCCAGCAGCCTAAAAGAGCCAAGCTCCTATAATTCACCCCTCCACTTT. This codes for CASSLKEPSSYNSPLHF.

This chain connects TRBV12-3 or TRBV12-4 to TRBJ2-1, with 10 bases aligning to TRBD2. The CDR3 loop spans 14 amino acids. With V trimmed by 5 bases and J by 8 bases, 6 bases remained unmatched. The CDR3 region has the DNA TGTGCCAGCAGTGTAAGCGGGGGGGCCTATGAGCAGTTCTTC. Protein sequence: CASSVSGGAYEQFF.

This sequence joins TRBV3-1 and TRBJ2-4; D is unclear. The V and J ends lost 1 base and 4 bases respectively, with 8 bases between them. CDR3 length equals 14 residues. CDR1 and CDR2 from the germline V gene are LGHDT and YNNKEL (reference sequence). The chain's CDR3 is CASSQVGSKNIQYF. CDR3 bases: TGTGCCAGCAGCCAAGTGGGCAGTAAAAACATTCAGTACTTC.

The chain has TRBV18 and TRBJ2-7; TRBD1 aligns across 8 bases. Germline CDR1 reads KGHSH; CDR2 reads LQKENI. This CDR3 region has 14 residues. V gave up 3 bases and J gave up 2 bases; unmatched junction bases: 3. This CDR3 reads CASSPTGVTYEQYF. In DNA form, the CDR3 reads TGTGCCAGCTCACCGACAGGGGTTACCTACGAGCAGTACTTC.

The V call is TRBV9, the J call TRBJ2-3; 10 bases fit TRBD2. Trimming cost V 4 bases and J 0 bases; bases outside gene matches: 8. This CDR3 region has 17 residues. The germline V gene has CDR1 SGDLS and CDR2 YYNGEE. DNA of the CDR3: TGTGCCAGCAGCCCCATTGCGACTAGCGGGAGCACAGATACGCAGTATTTT. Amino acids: CASSPIATSGSTDTQYF.

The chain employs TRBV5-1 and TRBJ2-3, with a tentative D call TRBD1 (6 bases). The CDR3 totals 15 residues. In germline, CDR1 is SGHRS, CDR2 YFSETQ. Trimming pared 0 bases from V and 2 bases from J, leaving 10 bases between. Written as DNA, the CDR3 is TGCGCCAGCAGCTTGGCCCAGGGGCCCACAGATACGCAGTATTTT. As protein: CASSLAQGPTDTQYF. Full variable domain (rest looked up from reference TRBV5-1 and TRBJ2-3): KAGVTQTPRYLIKTRGQQVTLSCSPISGHRSVSWYQQTPGQGLQFLFEYFSETQRNKGNFPGRFSGRQFSNSRSEMNVSTLELGDSALYLCASSLAQGPTDTQYFGPGTRLTVL.

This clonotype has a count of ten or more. The CDR3 DNA follows: TGCGCCAGCCGGCACAGGGTGAACACTGAAGCTTTCTTT. Protein sequence: CASRHRVNTEAFF. The chain employs TRBV5-1 and TRBJ1-1; D perhaps matches TRBD1 (6 bases). The CDR3 consists of 13 residues. Germline lookup yields CDR1 SGHRS and CDR2 YFSETQ. The V end was cut by 7 bases, the J end by 0 bases, with 10 bases between.

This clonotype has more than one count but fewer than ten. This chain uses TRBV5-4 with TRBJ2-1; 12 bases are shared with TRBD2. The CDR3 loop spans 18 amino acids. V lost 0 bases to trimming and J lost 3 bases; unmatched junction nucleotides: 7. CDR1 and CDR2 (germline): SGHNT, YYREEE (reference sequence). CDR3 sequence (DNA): TGTGCCAGCAGCTTGGGGAACCCGGGACTAGCGGGCTACAATGAGCAGTTCTTC. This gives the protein CASSLGNPGLAGYNEQFF.

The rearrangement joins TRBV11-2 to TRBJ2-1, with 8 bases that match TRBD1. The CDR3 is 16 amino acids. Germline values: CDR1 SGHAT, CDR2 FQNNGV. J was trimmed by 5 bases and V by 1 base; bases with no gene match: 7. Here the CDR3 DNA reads TGTGCCAGCAGCTTAGCGGGACAGGTGGTTCACAATGAGCAGTTCTTC. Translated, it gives CASSLAGQVVHNEQFF. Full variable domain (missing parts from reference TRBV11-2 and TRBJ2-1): EAGVAQSPRYKIIEKRQSVAFWCNPISGHATLYWYQQILGQGPKLLIQFQNNGVVDDSQLPKDRFSAERLKGVDSTLKIQPAKLEDSAVYLCASSLAGQVVHNEQFFGPGTRLTVL.

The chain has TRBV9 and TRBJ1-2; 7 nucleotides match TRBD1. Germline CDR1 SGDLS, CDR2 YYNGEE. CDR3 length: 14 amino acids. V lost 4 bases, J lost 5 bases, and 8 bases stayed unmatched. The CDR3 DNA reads TGTGCCAGCAGCCCAGGACAGGCGATGTATGGCTACACCTTC. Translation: CASSPGQAMYGYTF.

The CDR3 nucleotides are TGTGCCAGCAGCAATGGGCCTCCTAGCACAGATACGCAGTATTTT. Translated: CASSNGPPSTDTQYF. V gene TRBV12-3 or TRBV12-4 combines with J gene TRBJ2-3; D unclear. The CDR3 length is 15 residues. The V and J ends lost 6 bases and 0 bases respectively, with 13 bases between them.

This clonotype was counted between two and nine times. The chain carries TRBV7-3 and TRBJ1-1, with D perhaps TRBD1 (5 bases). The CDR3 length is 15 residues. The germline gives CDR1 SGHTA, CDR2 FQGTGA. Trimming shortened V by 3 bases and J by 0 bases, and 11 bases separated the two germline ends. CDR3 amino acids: CASSFDGTVNTEAFF. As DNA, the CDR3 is TGTGCCAGCAGCTTCGACGGGACCGTGAACACTGAAGCTTTCTTT.

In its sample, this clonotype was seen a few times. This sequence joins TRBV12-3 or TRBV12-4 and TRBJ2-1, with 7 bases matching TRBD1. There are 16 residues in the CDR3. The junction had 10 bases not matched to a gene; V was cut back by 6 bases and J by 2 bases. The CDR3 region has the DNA TGTGCCAGCAGCCTCCCCCGACAGGGAGCCTACAATGAGCAGTTCTTC. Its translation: CASSLPRQGAYNEQFF.